What follows describes a single T cell receptor (beta chain). Its target is unknown. Both 60 Vbeta primers and 13 Jbeta primers went into the PCR. Profiling relied on immunoSEQ multiplex PCR, and the TCRdb table lists in-frame clones only, not all of them. In the table there are some 100,000 clones, around 76% of which are singletons. This sample is drawn from a study of cytomegalovirus exposure and HLA in healthy donors. Study-level results: From TCR beta sequences, most subjects' HLA-A and HLA-B alleles were reportedly predicted accurately. Previously analyzed data showed that most TCR beta V segments were productive at a frequency of about 87% or about 30%. One cluster of highly shared sequence variants probably arose as a sequencing artifact. Presence/absence comparisons presumed near-even sequencing depth among donors.

The germline V gene encodes CDR1 LNHDA and CDR2 SQIVND (reference sequence). CDR3 size: 14 residues. Trimming left V 5 bases short and J 7 bases short, with 14 bases between. The clonotype originates from a woman aged 50 to 65 in good health and CMV-seropositive. The rearrangement links TRBV19 to TRBJ1-4; D gene unclear. The sample comprised PBMCs. The CDR3 loop is CASSFSPPGEKLFF. In DNA, the CDR3 is TGTGCCAGTAGTTTCTCCCCGCCGGGTGAAAAACTGTTTTTT.